This T cell receptor beta chain appears in the sequencing data of a study of identical twins. This clonotype was detected many times. The CDR3 has 15 residues. Germline values: CDR1 ENHRY, CDR2 SYGVKD. The V gene end was trimmed by 5 bases and the J gene end by 0 bases; junction bases not matched to a gene: 4. Unique molecular identifiers were present on cDNA, and template switching added a universal primer site. TCRdb reanalysed the 5' RACE reads using MiXCR and keeps one entry per CDR3 protein. The data hold about 1.7 million distinct CDR3 sequences, with around 33% observed a single time. The receptor's source is a newborn girl in good health. The sequencing input was cord blood. This chain joins TRBV10-3 and TRBJ2-3, with TRBD2 matching 8 bases. The CDR3 loop reads CAISSSGYSTDTQYF. The CDR3 DNA sequence: TGTGCCATCAGTTCTAGCGGGTACAGCACAGATACGCAGTATTTT.